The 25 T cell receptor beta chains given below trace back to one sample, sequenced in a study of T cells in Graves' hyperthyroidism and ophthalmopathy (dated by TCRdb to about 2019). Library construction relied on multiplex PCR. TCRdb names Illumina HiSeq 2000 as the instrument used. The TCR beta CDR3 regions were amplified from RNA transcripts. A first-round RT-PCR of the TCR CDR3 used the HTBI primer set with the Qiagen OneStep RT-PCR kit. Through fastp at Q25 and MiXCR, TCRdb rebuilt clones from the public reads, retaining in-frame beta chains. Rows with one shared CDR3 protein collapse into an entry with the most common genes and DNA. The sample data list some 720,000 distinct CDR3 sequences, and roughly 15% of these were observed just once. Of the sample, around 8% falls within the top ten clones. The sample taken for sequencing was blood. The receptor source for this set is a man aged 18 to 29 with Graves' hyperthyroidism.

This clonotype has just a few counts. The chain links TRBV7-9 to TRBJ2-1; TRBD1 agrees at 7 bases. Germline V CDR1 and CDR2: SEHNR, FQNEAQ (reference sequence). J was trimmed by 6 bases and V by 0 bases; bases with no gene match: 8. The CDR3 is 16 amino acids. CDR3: CASSLAWQGVGNEQFF. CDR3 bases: TGTGCCAGCAGCTTAGCGTGGCAGGGGGTAGGCAATGAGCAGTTCTTC.

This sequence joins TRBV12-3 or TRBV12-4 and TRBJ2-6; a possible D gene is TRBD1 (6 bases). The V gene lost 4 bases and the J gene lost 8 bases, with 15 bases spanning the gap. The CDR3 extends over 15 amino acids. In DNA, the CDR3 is TGTGCCAGCAGTTCCCCCGGGACATTCACCAACGTCCTGACTTTC. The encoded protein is CASSSPGTFTNVLTF.

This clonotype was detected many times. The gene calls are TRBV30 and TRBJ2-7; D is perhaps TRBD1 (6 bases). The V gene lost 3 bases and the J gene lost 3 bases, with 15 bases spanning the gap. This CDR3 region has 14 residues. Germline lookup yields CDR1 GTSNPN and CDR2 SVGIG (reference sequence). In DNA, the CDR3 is TGTGCCTGGAGCGGTGTGCAGGGGAACTACGAGCAGTACTTC. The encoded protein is CAWSGVQGNYEQYF.

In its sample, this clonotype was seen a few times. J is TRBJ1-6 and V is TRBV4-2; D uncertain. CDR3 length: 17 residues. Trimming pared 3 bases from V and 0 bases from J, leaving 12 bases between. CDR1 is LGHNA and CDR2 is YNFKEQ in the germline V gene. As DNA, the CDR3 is TGTGCCAGCAGCCAGGGATCTCTCAGCTCCTATAATTCACCCCTCCACTTT. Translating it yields CASSQGSLSSYNSPLHF.

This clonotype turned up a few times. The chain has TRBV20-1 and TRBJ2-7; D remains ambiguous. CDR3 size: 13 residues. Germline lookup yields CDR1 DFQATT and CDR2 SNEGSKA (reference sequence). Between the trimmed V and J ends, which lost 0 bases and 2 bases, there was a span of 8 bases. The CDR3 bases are TGCAGTGCTAGAGATGCAGTTGCCTACGAGCAGTACTTC. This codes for CSARDAVAYEQYF.

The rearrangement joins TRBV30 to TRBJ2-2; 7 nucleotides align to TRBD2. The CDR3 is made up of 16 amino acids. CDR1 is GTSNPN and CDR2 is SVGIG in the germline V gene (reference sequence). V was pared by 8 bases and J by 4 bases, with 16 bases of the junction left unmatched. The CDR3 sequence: CAGTIGQCRGTGELFF. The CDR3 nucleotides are TGTGCCGGGACTATCGGCCAATGTAGAGGCACCGGGGAGCTGTTTTTT.

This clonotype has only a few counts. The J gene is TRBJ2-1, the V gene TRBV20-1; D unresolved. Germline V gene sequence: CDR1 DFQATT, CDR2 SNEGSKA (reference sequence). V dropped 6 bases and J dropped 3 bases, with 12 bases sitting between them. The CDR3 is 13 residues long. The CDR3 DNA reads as TGCAGTGCCGACCGGCAGAACTACAATGAGCAGTTCTTC. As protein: CSADRQNYNEQFF.

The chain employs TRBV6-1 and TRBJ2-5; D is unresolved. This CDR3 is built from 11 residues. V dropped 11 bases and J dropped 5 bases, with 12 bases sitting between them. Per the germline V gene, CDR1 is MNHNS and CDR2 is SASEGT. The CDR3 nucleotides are TGTGCCGCGTCAGTTGGCGAGACCCAGTACTTC. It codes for CAASVGETQYF.

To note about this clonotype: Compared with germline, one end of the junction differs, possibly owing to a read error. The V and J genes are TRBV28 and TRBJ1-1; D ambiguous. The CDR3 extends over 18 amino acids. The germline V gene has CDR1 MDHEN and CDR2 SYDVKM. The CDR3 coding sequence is TGTGCCAGCAGTTTCTTCCCCCCTGGAGCGGACCTGAACACTAAAGCTTTCTTT. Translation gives CASSFFPPGADLNTKAFF.

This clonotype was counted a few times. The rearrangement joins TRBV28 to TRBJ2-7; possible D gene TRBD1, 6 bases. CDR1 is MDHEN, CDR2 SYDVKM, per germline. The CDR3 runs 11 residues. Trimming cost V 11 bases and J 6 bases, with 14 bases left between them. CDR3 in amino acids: CAGSRGFEQYF. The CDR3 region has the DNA TGTGCCGGCTCGAGGGGGTTCGAGCAGTACTTC.

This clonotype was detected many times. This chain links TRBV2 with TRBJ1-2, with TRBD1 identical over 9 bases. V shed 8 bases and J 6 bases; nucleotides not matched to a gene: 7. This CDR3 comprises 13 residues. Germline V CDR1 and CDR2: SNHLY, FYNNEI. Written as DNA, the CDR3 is TGTGCCAGCTACATCCGGGACAGGGATGGCTACACCTTC. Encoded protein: CASYIRDRDGYTF.

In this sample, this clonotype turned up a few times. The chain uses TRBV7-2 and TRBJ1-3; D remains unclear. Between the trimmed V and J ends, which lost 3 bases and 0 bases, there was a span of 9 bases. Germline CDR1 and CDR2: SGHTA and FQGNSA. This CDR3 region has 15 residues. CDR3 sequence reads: CASSFIGSSGNTIYF. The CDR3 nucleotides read TGTGCCAGCAGCTTTATCGGGAGCTCTGGAAACACCATATATTTT.

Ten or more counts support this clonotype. Written as DNA, the CDR3 is TGTGCCAGCAGCCAAGATCAGGGACTTAACTACGAGCAGTACTTC. Protein product: CASSQDQGLNYEQYF. The gene calls are TRBV3-1 and TRBJ2-7, with D perhaps matching TRBD2 (6 bases). The CDR3 is 15 amino acids. The germline CDR1 and CDR2 sequences are LGHDT and YNNKEL (reference sequence). The germline V and J ends were trimmed by 0 bases and 3 bases, with 12 bases remaining between them.

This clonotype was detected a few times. CDR3 nucleotide sequence: TGTGCCCTCCTAGACCATCCGGGAACGGGGAGTGAAGCTTTCTTT. As protein: CALLDHPGTGSEAFF. This rearrangement joins TRBV6-1 to TRBJ1-1; D remains ambiguous. The CDR3 is 15 residues long. Germline V gives CDR1 MNHNS, CDR2 SASEGT. V lost 11 bases and J lost 7, with 26 bases in between.

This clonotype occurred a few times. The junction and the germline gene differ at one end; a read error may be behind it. The CDR3 region has the DNA TGTGCCAGCACTTATGGACTAGCGACAGATACGCGGTATTTT. Residues: CASTYGLATDTRYF. The gene calls are TRBV12-3 or TRBV12-4 and TRBJ2-3, with 9 positions matching TRBD2. The CDR3 covers 14 residues.

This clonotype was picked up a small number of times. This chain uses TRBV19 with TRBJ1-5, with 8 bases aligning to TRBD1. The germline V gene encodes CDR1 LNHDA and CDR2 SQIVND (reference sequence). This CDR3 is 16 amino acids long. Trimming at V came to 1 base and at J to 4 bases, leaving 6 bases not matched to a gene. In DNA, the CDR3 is TGTGCCAGTAGTATAGCCGCCGGACAGGGAAATCAGCCCCAGCATTTT. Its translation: CASSIAAGQGNQPQHF.

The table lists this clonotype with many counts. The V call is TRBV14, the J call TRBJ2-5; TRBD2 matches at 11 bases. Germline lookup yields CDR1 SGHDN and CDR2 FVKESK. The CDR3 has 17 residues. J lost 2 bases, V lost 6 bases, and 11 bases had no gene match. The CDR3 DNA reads TGTGCCAGCAGAAACGAGAGACTAGCGGGAAGGCAAGAGACCCAGTACTTC. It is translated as CASRNERLAGRQETQYF.

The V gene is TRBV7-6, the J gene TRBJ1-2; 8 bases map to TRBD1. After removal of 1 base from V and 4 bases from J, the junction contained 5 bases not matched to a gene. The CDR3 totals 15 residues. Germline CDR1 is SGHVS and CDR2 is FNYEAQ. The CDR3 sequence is CASSLGQGIIYGYTF. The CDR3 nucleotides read TGTGCCAGCAGCTTAGGACAGGGGATAATCTATGGCTACACCTTC.

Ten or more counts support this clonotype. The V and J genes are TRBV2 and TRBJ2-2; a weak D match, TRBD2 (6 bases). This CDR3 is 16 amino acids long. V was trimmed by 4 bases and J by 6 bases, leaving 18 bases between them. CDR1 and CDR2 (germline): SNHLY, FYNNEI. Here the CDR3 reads CASSVRGSVHPGELFF. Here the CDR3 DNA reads TGTGCCAGCAGTGTCCGGGGGTCCGTCCACCCCGGGGAGCTGTTTTTT.

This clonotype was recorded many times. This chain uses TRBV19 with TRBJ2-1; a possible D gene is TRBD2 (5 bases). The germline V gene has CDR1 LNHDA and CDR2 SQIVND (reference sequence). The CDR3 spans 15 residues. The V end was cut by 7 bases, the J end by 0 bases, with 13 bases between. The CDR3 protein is CASTETSGSYNEQFF. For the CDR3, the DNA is TGTGCCAGTACGGAAACAAGCGGCTCCTACAATGAGCAGTTCTTC.

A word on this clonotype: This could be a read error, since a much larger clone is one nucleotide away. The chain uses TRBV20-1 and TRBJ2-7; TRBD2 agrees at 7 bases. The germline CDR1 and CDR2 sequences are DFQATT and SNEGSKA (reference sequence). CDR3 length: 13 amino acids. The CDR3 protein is CGAETSVTYEQYF. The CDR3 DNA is TGCGGTGCCGAAACTAGCGTCACCTACGAGCAGTACTTC.

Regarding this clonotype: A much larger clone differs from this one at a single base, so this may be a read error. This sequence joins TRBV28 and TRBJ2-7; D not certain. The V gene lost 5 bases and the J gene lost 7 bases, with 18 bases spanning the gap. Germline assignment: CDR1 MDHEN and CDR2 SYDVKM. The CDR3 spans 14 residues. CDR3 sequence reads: CASSRPHRALEQYF. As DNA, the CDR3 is TGTGCCAGCAGTCGACCTCATCGGGCGTTGGAGCAGTACTTC. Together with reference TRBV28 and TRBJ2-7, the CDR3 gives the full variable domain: DVKVTQSSRYLVKRTGEKVFLECVQDMDHENMFWYRQDPGLGLRLIYFSYDVKMKEKGDIPEGYSVSREKKERFSLILESASTNQTSMYLCASSRPHRALEQYFGPGTRLTVT.

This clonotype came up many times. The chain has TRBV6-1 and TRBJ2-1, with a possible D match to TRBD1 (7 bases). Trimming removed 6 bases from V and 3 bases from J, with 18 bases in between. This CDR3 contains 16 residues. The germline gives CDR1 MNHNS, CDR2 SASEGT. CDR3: CASRPGRQGLYNEQFF. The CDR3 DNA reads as TGTGCCAGCAGGCCAGGACGACAGGGACTCTACAATGAGCAGTTCTTC.

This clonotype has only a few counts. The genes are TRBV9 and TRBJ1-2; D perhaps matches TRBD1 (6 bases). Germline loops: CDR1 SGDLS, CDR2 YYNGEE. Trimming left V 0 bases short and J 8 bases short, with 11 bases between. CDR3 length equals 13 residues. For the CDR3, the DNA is TGTGCCAGCAGCGTAGATGGGGGCTTAGGCTACACCTTC. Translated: CASSVDGGLGYTF.

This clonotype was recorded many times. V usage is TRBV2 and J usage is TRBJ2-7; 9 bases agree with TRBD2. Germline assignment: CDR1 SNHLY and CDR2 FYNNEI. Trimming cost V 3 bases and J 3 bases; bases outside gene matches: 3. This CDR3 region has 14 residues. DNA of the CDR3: TGTGCCAGCAGTGATCTAGCGGGGTTCTACGAGCAGTACTTC. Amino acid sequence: CASSDLAGFYEQYF.